What follows are 16 T cell receptor beta chains derived from one specimen sequenced in a study of vaccination and CD4 T cells after COVID-19 (dated by TCRdb to between 2020 and 2023). To prepare the library, PCR was applied. Reads for this sample came from an Illumina iSeq 100. At the Johns Hopkins FTIC core, DNA from the cultured CD4+ T cells underwent TCR sequencing with the Oncomine TCR Beta short-read assay. TCRdb took the public reads, trimmed them with fastp at Q25, ran MiXCR for clone calling and kept in-frame beta chains. For every CDR3 protein sequence, its rows merge into one entry that carries the most common genes and DNA. Within this sample are 5,000 to 7,500 distinct CDR3 sequences, with about 44% of them counted one time only. The ten largest account for around a quarter of the sample. Per the publication, the treatment or condition label means: approximately nine-day PBMC culture with coronavirus spike peptide pools or control peptides (ViraFEST assay). CD4+ T cells from unexposed donors were collected before the COVID-19 pandemic (2011-2018).

No cognate antigen is known for these TCRs. The sample taken for sequencing was CD4+ T cells from blood, cultured in vitro. The receptors here all came from a human donor in good health.

The chain carries TRBV18 and TRBJ1-1, with D tentatively TRBD1 (6 bases). V was shortened by 0 bases and J by 3 bases, with 14 bases between the two germline ends. This CDR3 comprises 16 residues. CDR1 is KGHSH and CDR2 is LQKENI in the germline V gene. CDR3 nucleotide sequence: TGTGCCAGCTCACCACCGGGGGGGGGCCCGGACACTGAAGCTTTCTTT. This gives the protein CASSPPGGGPDTEAFF.

V usage is TRBV6-1 and J usage is TRBJ1-1; 8 bases fit TRBD1. The trim removed 6 bases at V and 11 bases at J, leaving 11 bases unmatched. Germline lookup yields CDR1 MNHNS and CDR2 SASEGT. The CDR3 sequence is 13 residues long. In nucleotides, the CDR3 is TGTGCCAGCAGACCTACCGGACAGGGAACGGCTTTCTTT. Protein: CASRPTGQGTAFF.

V gene TRBV20-1 combines with J gene TRBJ1-4; D call uncertain. The CDR3 is 11 amino acids. Germline assignment: CDR1 DFQATT and CDR2 SNEGSKA (reference sequence). Trimming took 3 bases from V and 6 from J, leaving 5 bases between them. The CDR3 DNA reads TGCAGTGCTAGCACGGATGAAAAACTGTTTTTT. Protein: CSASTDEKLFF.

This clonotype turned up a few times. The chain recombines TRBV7-2 with TRBJ2-5; 8 bases map to TRBD2. This CDR3 has 16 residues. Per the germline V gene, CDR1 is SGHTA and CDR2 is FQGNSA. Losses at the gene ends were 1 base for V and 2 bases for J; bases not matched to a gene: 6. CDR3 DNA: TGTGCCAGCAGCTTAGTGGGCGGGGGGCATCAAGAGACCCAGTACTTC. As protein: CASSLVGGGHQETQYF.

This clonotype was seen a few times. This chain joins TRBV15 and TRBJ1-5; 8 nucleotides align to TRBD1. CDR1 and CDR2 from the germline V gene are LNHNV and YYDKDF (reference sequence). Trimming removed 3 bases from V and 4 bases from J; junction bases left unmatched: 5. The CDR3 extends over 15 amino acids. CDR3 DNA sequence: TGTGCCACCAGCAGGGAGGGACAGGTTAATCAGCCCCAGCATTTT. Translation gives CATSREGQVNQPQHF.

This chain connects TRBV20-1 to TRBJ1-1; D may be TRBD1 (5 bases). This CDR3 spans 16 amino acids. The ends were cut back, 5 bases at V and 0 bases at J, with 19 bases in the middle. Germline V lookup: CDR1 DFQATT, CDR2 SNEGSKA (reference sequence). The CDR3 DNA reads as TGCAGTGCTGGCCGACCAGGGATCCTTATGAACACTGAAGCTTTCTTT. Protein: CSAGRPGILMNTEAFF.

This clonotype was picked up a small number of times. The chain has TRBV6-1 and TRBJ1-6; 7 nucleotides agree with TRBD1. Germline V gene data show CDR1 as MNHNS and CDR2 as SASEGT. The CDR3 runs to 14 residues. Losses at the gene ends were 8 bases for V and 6 bases for J; bases not matched to a gene: 7. Written as DNA, the CDR3 is TGTGCCAGCGGGGGAGGACAGGTTAATTCACCCCTCCACTTT. It specifies CASGGGQVNSPLHF.

This clonotype is medium-sized by share. The chain carries TRBV6-1 and TRBJ2-7; 7 bases fit TRBD2. The germline CDR1 and CDR2 sequences are MNHNS and SASEGT. The CDR3 totals 15 residues. Losses at the gene ends were 3 bases for V and 2 bases for J; bases not matched to a gene: 7. CDR3 sequence: CASSEGGGRPYEQYF. CDR3 coding DNA: TGTGCCAGCAGTGAGGGGGGGGGGAGGCCCTACGAGCAGTACTTC.

This rearrangement joins TRBV28 to TRBJ1-1; D gene unclear. This CDR3 spans 15 amino acids. V lost 6 bases and J lost 2, with 16 bases in between. The V gene's germline CDR1 is MDHEN and CDR2 SYDVKM. CDR3 DNA: TGTGCCAGCAGCGGCTTTGTCCGCCCAAACACTGAAGCTTTCTTT. It encodes CASSGFVRPNTEAFF.

This clonotype was seen a handful of times. The V gene is TRBV10-3, the J gene TRBJ2-7; 8 nucleotides match TRBD1. Germline values: CDR1 ENHRY, CDR2 SYGVKD. This CDR3 is built from 15 residues. Trimming took 4 bases from V and 6 from J; bases not matched to a gene: 11. DNA of the CDR3: TGTGCCATCAGTGGGGGCGGCCAGGGGGCCCCCGAGCAGTACTTC. It is translated as CAISGGGQGAPEQYF.

The rearrangement joins TRBV7-6 to TRBJ2-1, with 7 nucleotides matching TRBD1. The V gene end was trimmed by 0 bases and the J gene end by 9 bases; junction bases not matched to a gene: 2. The germline CDR1 and CDR2 sequences are SGHVS and FNYEAQ. CDR3 length equals 13 residues. CDR3 DNA sequence: TGTGCCAGCAGCTTAGCAGGGGGCACTGAGCAGTTCTTC. Translating it yields CASSLAGGTEQFF.

The V gene is TRBV20-1, the J gene TRBJ1-2; D might be TRBD1 (5 bases). This CDR3 has 14 amino acids. Trimming removed 5 bases from V and 4 bases from J, with 17 bases in between. Germline V gene data show CDR1 as DFQATT and CDR2 as SNEGSKA (reference sequence). CDR3 region: CSAQPPGTSYGYTF. The CDR3 DNA reads TGCAGTGCTCAGCCCCCAGGGACCTCCTATGGCTACACCTTC.

The chain has TRBV25-1 and TRBJ1-1, with 9 nucleotides matching TRBD1. This CDR3 spans 15 amino acids. Losses at the gene ends were 1 base for V and 6 bases for J; bases not matched to a gene: 6. The germline gives CDR1 MGHDK, CDR2 SYGVNS. The CDR3 reads CASSEWGQGLAEAFF. Written as DNA, the CDR3 is TGTGCCAGCAGTGAATGGGGACAGGGACTGGCTGAAGCTTTCTTT.

This rearrangement joins TRBV4-3 to TRBJ1-1, with D unresolved. Trimming shortened V by 1 base and J by 4 bases, and 16 bases separated the two germline ends. The CDR3 totals 16 residues. Germline CDR1 reads LGHNA; CDR2 reads YSLEER. As DNA, the CDR3 is TGCGCCAGCAGCCAAGGGCAGATAAACATGAGCACTGAAGCTTTCTTT. Amino acid sequence: CASSQGQINMSTEAFF.

The chain carries TRBV10-3 and TRBJ1-5; the match to TRBD1 covers 7 bases. Germline V CDR1 and CDR2: ENHRY, SYGVKD. The CDR3 is 13 amino acids. With V trimmed by 10 bases and J by 0 bases, 3 bases remained unmatched. CDR3 sequence: CATGQNSNQPQHF. CDR3 coding DNA: TGTGCCACGGGACAGAATAGCAATCAGCCCCAGCATTTT.

This clonotype occurred a few times. The CDR3 DNA is TGCAGTGCCAGGACAGGGGGGTTCGGAACTGAAGCTTTCTTT. It yields the protein CSARTGGFGTEAFF. The chain has TRBV20-1 and TRBJ1-1, with TRBD1 matching over 10 bases. J gave up 5 bases and V 6 bases, and 9 bases lay outside the gene matches. The CDR3 is 14 amino acids. In germline, CDR1 is DFQATT, CDR2 SNEGSKA (reference sequence).